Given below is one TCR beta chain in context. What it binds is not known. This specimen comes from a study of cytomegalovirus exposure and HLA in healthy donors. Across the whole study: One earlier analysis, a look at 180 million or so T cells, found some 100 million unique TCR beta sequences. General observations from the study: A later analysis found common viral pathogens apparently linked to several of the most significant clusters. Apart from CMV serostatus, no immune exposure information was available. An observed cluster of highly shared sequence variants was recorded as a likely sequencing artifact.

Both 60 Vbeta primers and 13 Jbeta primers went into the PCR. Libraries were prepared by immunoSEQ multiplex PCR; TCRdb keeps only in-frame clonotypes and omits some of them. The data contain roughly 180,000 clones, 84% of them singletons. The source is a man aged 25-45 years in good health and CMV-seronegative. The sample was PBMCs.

Here the CDR3 reads CASSARTDYTEAFF. The DNA for the CDR3 is TGTGCCAGCAGCGCACGGACAGATTACACTGAAGCTTTCTTT. This chain uses TRBV9 with TRBJ1-1, with D tentatively TRBD1 (6 bases). From germline, CDR1 is SGDLS and CDR2 YYNGEE. The length of the CDR3 is 14 residues. V was clipped by 3 bases and J by 3 bases, with 12 bases between them.